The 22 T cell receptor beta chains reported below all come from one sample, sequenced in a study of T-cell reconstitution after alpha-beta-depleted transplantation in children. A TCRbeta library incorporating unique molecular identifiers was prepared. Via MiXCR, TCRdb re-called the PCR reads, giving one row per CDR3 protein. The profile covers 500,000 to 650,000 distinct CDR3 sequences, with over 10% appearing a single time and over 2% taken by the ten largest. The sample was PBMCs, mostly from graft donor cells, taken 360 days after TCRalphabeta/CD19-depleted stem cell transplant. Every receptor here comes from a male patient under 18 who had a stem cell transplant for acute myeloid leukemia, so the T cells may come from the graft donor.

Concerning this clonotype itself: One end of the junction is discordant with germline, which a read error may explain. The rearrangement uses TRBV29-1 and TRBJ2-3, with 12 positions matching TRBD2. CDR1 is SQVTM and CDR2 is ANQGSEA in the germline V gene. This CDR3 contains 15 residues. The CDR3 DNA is TGCAGCGTACGGACTAGCGGGGCCATGGCAGATATGCAGTATTTT. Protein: CSVRTSGAMADMQYF.

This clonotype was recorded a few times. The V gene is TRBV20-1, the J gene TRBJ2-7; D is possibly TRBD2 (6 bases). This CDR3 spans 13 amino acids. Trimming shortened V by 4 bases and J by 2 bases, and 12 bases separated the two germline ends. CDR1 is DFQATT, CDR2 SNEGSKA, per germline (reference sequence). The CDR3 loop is CSATPGLAYEQYF. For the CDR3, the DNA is TGCAGTGCTACCCCGGGACTGGCCTACGAGCAGTACTTC.

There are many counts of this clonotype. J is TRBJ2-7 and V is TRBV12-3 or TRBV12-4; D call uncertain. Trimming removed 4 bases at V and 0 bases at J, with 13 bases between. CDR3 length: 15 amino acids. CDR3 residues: CASSSSGTVSYEQYF. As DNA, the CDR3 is TGTGCCAGCAGTTCCTCTGGCACCGTCTCCTACGAGCAGTACTTC.

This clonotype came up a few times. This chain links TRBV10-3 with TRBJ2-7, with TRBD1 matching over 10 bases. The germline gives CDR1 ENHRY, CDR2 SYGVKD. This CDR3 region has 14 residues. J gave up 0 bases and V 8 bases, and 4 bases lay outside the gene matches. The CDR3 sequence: CAIAWTGGSYEQYF. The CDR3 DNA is TGTGCCATCGCTTGGACAGGGGGCTCCTACGAGCAGTACTTC.

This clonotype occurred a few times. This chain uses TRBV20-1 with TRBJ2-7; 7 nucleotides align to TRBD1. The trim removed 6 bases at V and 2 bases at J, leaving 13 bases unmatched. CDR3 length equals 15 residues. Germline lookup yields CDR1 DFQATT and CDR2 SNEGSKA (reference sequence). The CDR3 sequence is CSALAVGTETYEQYF. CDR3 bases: TGCAGTGCGCTAGCAGTTGGGACAGAAACCTACGAGCAGTACTTC.

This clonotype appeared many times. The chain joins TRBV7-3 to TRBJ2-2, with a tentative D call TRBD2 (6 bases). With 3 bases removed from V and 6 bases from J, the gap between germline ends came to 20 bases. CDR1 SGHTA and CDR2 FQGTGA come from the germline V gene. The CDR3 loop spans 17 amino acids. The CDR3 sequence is CASSFSTRMNRAGELFF. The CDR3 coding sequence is TGTGCCAGCAGCTTTTCGACTAGGATGAATCGCGCCGGGGAGCTGTTTTTT.

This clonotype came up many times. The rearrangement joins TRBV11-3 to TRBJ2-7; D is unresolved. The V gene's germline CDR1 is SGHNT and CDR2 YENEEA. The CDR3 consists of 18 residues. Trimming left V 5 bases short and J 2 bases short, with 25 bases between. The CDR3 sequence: CASSRQSWSPTGAYEQYF. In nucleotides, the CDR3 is TGTGCCAGCAGCCGACAAAGCTGGTCTCCGACGGGTGCCTACGAGCAGTACTTC.

CDR3 sequence (DNA): TGTGCCAGCAGCCCAAATCCGGGACAGGGGTCTGGGGCCAACGTCCTGACTTTC. As protein: CASSPNPGQGSGANVLTF. The chain uses TRBV7-8 and TRBJ2-6; 10 bases match TRBD1. Germline V gives CDR1 SGHVS, CDR2 FQNEAQ. V gave up 5 bases and J gave up 1 base; unmatched junction bases: 8. The CDR3 totals 18 residues.

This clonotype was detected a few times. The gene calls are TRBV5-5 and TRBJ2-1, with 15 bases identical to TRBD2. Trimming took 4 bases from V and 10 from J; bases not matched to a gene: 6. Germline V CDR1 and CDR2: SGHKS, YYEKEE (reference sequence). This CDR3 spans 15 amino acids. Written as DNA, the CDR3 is TGTGCCAGCAGCGGGACTAGCGGGAGGCCCGGGGAGCAGTTCTTC. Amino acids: CASSGTSGRPGEQFF.

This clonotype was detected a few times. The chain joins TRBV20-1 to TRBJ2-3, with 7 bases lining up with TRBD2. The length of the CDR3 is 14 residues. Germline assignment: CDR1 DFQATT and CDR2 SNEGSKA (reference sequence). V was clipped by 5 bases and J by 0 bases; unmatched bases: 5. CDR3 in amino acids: CSAELARSTDTQYF. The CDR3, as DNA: TGCAGTGCTGAACTAGCGAGAAGCACAGATACGCAGTATTTT.

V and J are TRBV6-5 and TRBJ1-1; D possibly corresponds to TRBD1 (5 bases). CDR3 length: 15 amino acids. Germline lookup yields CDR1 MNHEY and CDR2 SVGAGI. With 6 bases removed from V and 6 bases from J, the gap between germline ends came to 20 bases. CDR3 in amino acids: CASSPAGTPHPEAFF. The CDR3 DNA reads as TGTGCCAGCAGCCCCGCCGGGACCCCACACCCTGAAGCTTTCTTT.

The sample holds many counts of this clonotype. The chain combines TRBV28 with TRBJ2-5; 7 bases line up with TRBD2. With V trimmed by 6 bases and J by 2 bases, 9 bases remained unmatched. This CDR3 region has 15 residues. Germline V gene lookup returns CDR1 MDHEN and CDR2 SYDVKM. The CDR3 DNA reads TGTGCCAGCAGGATTAGGAGCGGGGTGCAAGAGACCCAGTACTTC. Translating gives CASRIRSGVQETQYF.

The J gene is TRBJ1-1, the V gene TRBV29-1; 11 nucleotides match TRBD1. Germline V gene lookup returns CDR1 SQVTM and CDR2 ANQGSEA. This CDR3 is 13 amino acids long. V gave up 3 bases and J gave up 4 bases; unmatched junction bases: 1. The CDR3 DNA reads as TGCAGCGTTGAGGGACAGGGGGGCACTGAAGCTTTCTTT. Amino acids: CSVEGQGGTEAFF.

The DNA for the CDR3 is TGTGCCAGCGAACAACCAAGAGACGGGGATTCGGGCTACGAGCAGTACTTC. Translating gives CASEQPRDGDSGYEQYF. The J gene is TRBJ2-7, the V gene TRBV7-9, with a possible D match to TRBD2 (5 bases). The V gene lost 8 bases and the J gene lost 3 bases, with 26 bases spanning the gap. CDR3 size: 17 residues. The germline V gene has CDR1 SEHNR and CDR2 FQNEAQ (reference sequence).

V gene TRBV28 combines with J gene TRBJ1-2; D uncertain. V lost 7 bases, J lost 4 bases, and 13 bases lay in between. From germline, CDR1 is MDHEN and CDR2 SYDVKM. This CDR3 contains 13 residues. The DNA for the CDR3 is TGTGCCAGCACCATTGGACGGGCCTATGGCTACACCTTC. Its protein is CASTIGRAYGYTF.

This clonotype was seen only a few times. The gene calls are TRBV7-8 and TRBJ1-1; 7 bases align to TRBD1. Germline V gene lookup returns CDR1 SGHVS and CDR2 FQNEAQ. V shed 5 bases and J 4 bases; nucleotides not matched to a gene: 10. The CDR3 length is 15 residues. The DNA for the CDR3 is TGTGCCAGCAGCGGCCTCAGGGGGGCGAGCACTGAAGCTTTCTTT. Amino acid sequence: CASSGLRGASTEAFF. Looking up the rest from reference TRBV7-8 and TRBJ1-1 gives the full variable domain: GAGVSQSPRYKVAKRGQDVALRCDPISGHVSLFWYQQALGQGPEFLTYFQNEAQLDKSGLPSDRFFAERPEGSVSTLKIQRTQQEDSAVYLCASSGLRGASTEAFFGQGTRLTVV.

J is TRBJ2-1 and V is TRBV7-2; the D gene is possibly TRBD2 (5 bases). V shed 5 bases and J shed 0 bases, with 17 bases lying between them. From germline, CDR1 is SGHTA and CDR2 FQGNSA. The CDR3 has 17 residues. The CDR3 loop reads CASSPQWAGGSYNEQFF. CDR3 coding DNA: TGTGCCAGCAGCCCACAGTGGGCGGGCGGCTCCTACAATGAGCAGTTCTTC.

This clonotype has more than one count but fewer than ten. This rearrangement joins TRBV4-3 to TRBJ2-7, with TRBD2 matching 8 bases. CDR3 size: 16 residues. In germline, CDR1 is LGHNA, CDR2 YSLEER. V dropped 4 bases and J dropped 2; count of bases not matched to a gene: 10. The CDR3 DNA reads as TGCGCCAGCAGCCTCTCCCGGGGACTAGACCCCTACGAGCAGTACTTC. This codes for CASSLSRGLDPYEQYF.

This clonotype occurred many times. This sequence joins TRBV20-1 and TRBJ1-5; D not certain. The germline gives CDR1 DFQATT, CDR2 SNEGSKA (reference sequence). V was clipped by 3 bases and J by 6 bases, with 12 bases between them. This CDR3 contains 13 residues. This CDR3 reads CSARTEGGQPQHF. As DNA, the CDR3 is TGCAGTGCTAGGACGGAGGGAGGTCAGCCCCAGCATTTT.

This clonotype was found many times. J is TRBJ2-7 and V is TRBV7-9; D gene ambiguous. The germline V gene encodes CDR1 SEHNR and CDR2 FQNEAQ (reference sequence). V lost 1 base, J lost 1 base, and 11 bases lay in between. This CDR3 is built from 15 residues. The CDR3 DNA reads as TGTGCCAGCAGCTTAGTAGTGGGCCAATCCTACGAGCAGTACTTC. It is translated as CASSLVVGQSYEQYF.

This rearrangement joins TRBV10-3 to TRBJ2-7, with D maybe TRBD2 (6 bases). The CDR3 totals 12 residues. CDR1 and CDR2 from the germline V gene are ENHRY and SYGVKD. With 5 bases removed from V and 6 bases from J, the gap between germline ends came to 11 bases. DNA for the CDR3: TGTGCCATCAGTACCGGGACTTCCGAGCAGTACTTC. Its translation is CAISTGTSEQYF.

DNA for the CDR3: TGTGCCTGGAGTAGCGGGATTGTAGAGCAGTACTTC. Protein product: CAWSSGIVEQYF. The rearrangement uses TRBV30 and TRBJ2-7; TRBD2 aligns across 7 bases. V shed 2 bases and J 7 bases; nucleotides not matched to a gene: 5. This CDR3 region has 12 residues. Germline-derived CDR1 and CDR2 are GTSNPN and SVGIG (reference sequence).